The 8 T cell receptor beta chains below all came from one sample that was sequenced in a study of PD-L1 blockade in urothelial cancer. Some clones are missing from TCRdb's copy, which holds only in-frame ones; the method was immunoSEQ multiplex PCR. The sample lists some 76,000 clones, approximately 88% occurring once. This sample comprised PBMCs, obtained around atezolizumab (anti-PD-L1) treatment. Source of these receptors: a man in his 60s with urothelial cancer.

The CDR3 loop reads CASSPIPGVNSPLHF. The CDR3 DNA reads TGTGCCAGCAGTCCCATACCGGGGGTTAATTCACCCCTCCACTTT. The chain carries TRBV6-1 and TRBJ1-6; maybe TRBD1 (5 bases). Germline CDR1 is MNHNS and CDR2 is SASEGT. This CDR3 is built from 15 residues. V shed 5 bases and J shed 6 bases, with 14 bases lying between them.

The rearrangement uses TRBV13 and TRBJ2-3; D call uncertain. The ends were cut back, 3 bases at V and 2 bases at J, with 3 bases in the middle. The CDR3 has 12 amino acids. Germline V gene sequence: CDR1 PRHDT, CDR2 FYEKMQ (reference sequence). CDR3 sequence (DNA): TGTGCCAGCAGCTTGGCCACAGATACGCAGTATTTT. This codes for CASSLATDTQYF.

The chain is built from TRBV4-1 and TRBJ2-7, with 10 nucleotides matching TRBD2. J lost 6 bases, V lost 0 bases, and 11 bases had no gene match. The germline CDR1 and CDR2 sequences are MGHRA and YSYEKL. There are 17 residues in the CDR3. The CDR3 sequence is CASSQDASGSPLGEQYF. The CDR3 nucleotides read TGCGCCAGCAGCCAAGATGCTAGCGGGAGCCCTCTCGGCGAGCAGTACTTC.

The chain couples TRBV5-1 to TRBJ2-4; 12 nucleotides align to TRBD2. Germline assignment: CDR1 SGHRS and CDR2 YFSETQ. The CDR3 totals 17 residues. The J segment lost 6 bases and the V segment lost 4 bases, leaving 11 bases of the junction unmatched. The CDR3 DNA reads TGCGCCAGCAGCCCAGGACTAGCGGGGCCCCTCGGAAACATTCAGTACTTC. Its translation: CASSPGLAGPLGNIQYF. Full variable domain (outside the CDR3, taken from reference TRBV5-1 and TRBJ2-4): KAGVTQTPRYLIKTRGQQVTLSCSPISGHRSVSWYQQTPGQGLQFLFEYFSETQRNKGNFPGRFSGRQFSNSRSEMNVSTLELGDSALYLCASSPGLAGPLGNIQYFGAGTRLSVL.

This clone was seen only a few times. As DNA, the CDR3 is TGTGCCAGCAGACCCAGGGTGACCGGGGAGCTGTTTTTT. The encoded protein is CASRPRVTGELFF. The V call is TRBV6-5, the J call TRBJ2-2; possible D gene TRBD1, 5 bases. The CDR3 sequence is 13 residues long. Trimming took off 6 bases at V and 5 bases at J, with 10 bases between the two ends. CDR1 is MNHEY and CDR2 is SVGAGI in the germline V gene.

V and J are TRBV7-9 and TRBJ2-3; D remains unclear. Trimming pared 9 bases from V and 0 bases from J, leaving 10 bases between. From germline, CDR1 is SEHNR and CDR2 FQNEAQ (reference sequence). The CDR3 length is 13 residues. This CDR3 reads CASRERSTDTQYF. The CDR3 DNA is TGTGCCAGTAGAGAACGAAGCACAGATACGCAGTATTTT.

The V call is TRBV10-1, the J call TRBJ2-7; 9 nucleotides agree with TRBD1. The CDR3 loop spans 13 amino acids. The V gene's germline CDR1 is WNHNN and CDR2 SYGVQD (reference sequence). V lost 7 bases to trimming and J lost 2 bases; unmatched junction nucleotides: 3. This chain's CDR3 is CASIGQGTYEQYF. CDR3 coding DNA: TGCGCCAGCATTGGACAGGGGACCTACGAGCAGTACTTC.

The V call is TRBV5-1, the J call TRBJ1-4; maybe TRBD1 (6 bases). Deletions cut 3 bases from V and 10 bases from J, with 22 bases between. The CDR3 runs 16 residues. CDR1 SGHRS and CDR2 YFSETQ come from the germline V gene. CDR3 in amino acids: CASSSWDRRTVGKLFF. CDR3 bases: TGCGCCAGCAGCTCATGGGATCGTCGGACAGTGGGAAAACTGTTTTTT.